This T cell receptor beta chain was sequenced during a study of cytomegalovirus exposure and HLA in healthy donors. Whole-study findings and limits: As confirmed in vitro, a few CMV-associated chains were specific for CMV antigens. Productive rates of about 90% or about 30% were seen for most TCR beta V segments in an earlier analysis. In presence/absence analyses, roughly uniform sequencing depth across donors was assumed. Later work associated 17,000 or so TCR beta sequences with HLA alleles at 0.05 false discovery rate.

This clone was seen only once. Its antigen is undetermined. This CDR3 contains 19 residues. J was trimmed by 0 bases and V by 5 bases; bases with no gene match: 14. In germline, CDR1 is SEHNR, CDR2 FQNEAQ (reference sequence). Primers for the PCR totalled 60 Vbeta and 13 Jbeta. Libraries were prepared by immunoSEQ multiplex PCR; TCRdb keeps only in-frame clonotypes and omits some of them. In the table there are under 200,000 clones, about 81% of which are singletons. This TCR was sampled from a woman aged 18 to 35 in good health and CMV-seronegative. Sequencing used PBMCs. V gene TRBV7-9 combines with J gene TRBJ2-1; 9 bases map to TRBD1. CDR3 protein: CASSPRLQGALSSYNEQFF. The CDR3 DNA reads TGTGCCAGCAGCCCTCGGTTACAGGGGGCCCTAAGCTCCTACAATGAGCAGTTCTTC.